The sample holds one count of the clone carrying this TCR beta chain. Its antigen is as yet unknown. The source of the sample is a study of lymphopenia after photon versus proton radiotherapy. Points from the study as a whole: Better survival with proton therapy was suggested as possible, not demonstrated.

CDR3 length equals 14 residues. CDR1 and CDR2 from the germline V gene are MNHNS and SASEGT. V dropped 4 bases and J dropped 0 bases, with 7 bases sitting between them. Produced via immunoSEQ multiplex PCR; TCRdb's table is partial and in-frame only. In the table there are more than 45,000 clones, around 84% of which are singletons. V gene TRBV6-1 combines with J gene TRBJ2-1; TRBD1 might be the D (6 bases). This TCR came from a man in his fifties or sixties with pancreatic cancer. The sequencing here drew on peripheral blood, taken from a patient treated with proton-based radiotherapy. CDR3 nucleotide sequence: TGTGCCAGCAGTGTGGACAGCTCCTACAATGAGCAGTTCTTC. Translating gives CASSVDSSYNEQFF.